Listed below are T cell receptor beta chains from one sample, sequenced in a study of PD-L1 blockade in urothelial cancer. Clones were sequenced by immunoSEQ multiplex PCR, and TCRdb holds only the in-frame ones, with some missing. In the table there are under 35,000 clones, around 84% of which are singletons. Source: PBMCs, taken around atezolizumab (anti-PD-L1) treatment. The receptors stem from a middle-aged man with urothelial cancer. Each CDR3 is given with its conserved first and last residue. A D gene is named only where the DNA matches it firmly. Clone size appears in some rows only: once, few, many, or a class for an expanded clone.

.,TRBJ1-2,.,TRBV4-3,TGCGCCAGCAGCCCCGGCAGGGGAGACTATGGCTACACCTTC,CASSPGRGDYGYTF
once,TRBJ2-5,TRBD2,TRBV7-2,TGTGCCAGCAGGAGCGGGAGTAAAGAGACCCAGTACTTC,CASRSGSKETQYF
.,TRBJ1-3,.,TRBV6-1,TGTGCCAGCAAATACTGGTCTGGAAACACCATATATTTT,CASKYWSGNTIYF
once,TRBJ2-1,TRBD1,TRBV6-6,TGTGCCAGCAGTCCAGGGGGCGCGTACAATGAGCAGTTCTTC,CASSPGGAYNEQFF
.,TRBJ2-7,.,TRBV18,TGTGCCAGCTCACCACCGTTGGACAACGAGCAGTACTTC,CASSPPLDNEQYF
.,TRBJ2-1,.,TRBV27,TGTGCCAGCAGTTTATTCGGGGAGTCCTACAATGAGCAGTTCTTC,CASSLFGESYNEQFF
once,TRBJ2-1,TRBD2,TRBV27,TGTGCCAGCAGTCTGACTAGCGGGATGATCTACAATGAGCAGTTCTTC,CASSLTSGMIYNEQFF
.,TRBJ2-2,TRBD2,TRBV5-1,TGCGCCAGCAGCTTCGACGGGGGGGTGATTACCGGGGAGCTGTTTTTT,CASSFDGGVITGELFF
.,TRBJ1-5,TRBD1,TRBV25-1,TGTGCCAGCAGTAAAGGACAGGGCTTCAATCAGCCCCAGCATTTT,CASSKGQGFNQPQHF
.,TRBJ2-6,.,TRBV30,TGTGCCTGGTCCCCGTTAGGGGCCAACGTCCTGACTTTC,CAWSPLGANVLTF
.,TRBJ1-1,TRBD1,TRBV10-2,TGCGCCAGCAGTGAGTCGGGGACAGGAGCTTTCTTT,CASSESGTGAFF
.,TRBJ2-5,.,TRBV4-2,TGTGCCAGCAGCCAAAATAGCGCACAAGAGACCCAGTACTTC,CASSQNSAQETQYF
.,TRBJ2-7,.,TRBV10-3,TGTGCCATCAGCGGCGGGGGATTGGACAGGGCGACCTACGAGCAGTACTTC,CAISGGGLDRATYEQYF
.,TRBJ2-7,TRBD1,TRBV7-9,TGTGCCAGCAGCTTACCTAGGGCGACAGGGCGCAACGAGCAGTACTTC,CASSLPRATGRNEQYF
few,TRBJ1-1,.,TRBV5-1,TGCGCCAGCAGCGCCATCTGGAGCACTGAAGCTTTCTTT,CASSAIWSTEAFF
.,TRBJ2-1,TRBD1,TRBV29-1,TGCAGCGTAGACAAAGGTATAGAACAGACAGGGATTAATGAGCAGTTCTTC,CSVDKGIEQTGINEQFF
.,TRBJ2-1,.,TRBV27,TGTGCCAGCAGTTTATCGGGACTTACCTACAATGAGCAGTTCTTC,CASSLSGLTYNEQFF
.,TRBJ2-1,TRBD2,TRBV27,TGTGCCAGCAGTCCTCGGACTAGCGGGGCTTACAATGAGCAGTTCTTC,CASSPRTSGAYNEQFF
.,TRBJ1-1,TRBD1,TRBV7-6,TGTGCCAGCAGCTTGATAAACCGGGACAGGGGTTTTTTGGACACTGAAGCTTTCTTT,CASSLINRDRGFLDTEAFF
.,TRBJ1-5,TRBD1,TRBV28,TGTGCCAGCAGTCCCCCCGGACAGGGAAGCAATCAGCCCCAGCATTTT,CASSPPGQGSNQPQHF
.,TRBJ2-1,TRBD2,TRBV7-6,TGTGCCAGCAGCCCCCAGCTCGGGGGGGTCGGCAATGAGCAGTTCTTC,CASSPQLGGVGNEQFF
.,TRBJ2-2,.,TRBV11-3,TGTGCCAGCAGCTTCACCGGGAAGGGGGAGCTGTTTTTT,CASSFTGKGELFF
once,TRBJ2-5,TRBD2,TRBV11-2,TGTGCCAGCAGCTTGATGGGACTAGCGGAAGAGACCCAGTACTTC,CASSLMGLAEETQYF
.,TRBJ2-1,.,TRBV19,TGTGCCAGTAGATGGGTGGGAGATGAGCAGTTCTTC,CASRWVGDEQFF
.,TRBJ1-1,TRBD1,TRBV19,TGTGCCAGTAGTATTACAGGGGAGAGGGCTGAAGCTTTCTTT,CASSITGERAEAFF
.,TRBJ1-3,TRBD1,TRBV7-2,TGTGCCAGCAGCCATCCGGGACAGGGTGGTGGCGGGTCTGGAAACACCATATATTTT,CASSHPGQGGGGSGNTIYF
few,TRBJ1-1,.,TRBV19,TGTGCCAGTAGTGTCGACACAGACACTGAAGCTTTCTTT,CASSVDTDTEAFF
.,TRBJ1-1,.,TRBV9,TGTGCCAGCAGCGTAGGGGGGGGCCTGAACACTGAAGCTTTCTTT,CASSVGGGLNTEAFF
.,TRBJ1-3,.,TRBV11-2,TGTGCCAGCAGCTTATCAGGCAGGGCTGGAAACACCATATATTTT,CASSLSGRAGNTIYF
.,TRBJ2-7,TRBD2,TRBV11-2,TGTGCCAGCAGCTTAGACCTAGCGGAAACCTACGAGCAGTACTTC,CASSLDLAETYEQYF
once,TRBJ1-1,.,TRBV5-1,TGCGCCAGCAGCTTATATGACCAGGGGACTGAAGCTTTCTTT,CASSLYDQGTEAFF
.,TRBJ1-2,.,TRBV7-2,TGTGCCAGCAGCTTAGGGCGGGGGGGCAGGTCGGGTGGCTACACCTTC,CASSLGRGGRSGGYTF
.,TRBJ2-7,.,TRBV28,TGTGCCAGCAGTCCACTACAGGGCCAGCAGTACTTC,CASSPLQGQQYF
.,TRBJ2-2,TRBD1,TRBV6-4,TGTGCCAGCAGAAATACCGGGACAGGAAACACCGGGGAGCTGTTTTTT,CASRNTGTGNTGELFF
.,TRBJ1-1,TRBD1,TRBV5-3,TGTGCCAGAAGCTTGGCAGGGGGCTTTGGTAAAACTGAAGCTTTCTTT,CARSLAGGFGKTEAFF
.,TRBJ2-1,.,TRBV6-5,TGTGCCAGTCGGGGGGCGTCCTACAATGAGCAGTTCTTC,CASRGASYNEQFF
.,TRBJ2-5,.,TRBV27,TGTGCCAGCCGACGCTTTCCGGCAGGGCAAGAGACCCAGTACTTC,CASRRFPAGQETQYF
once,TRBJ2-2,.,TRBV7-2,TGTGCCAGCAGCTTAGGGCCGCCCGGGGAGCTGTTTTTT,CASSLGPPGELFF
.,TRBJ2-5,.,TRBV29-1,TGCAGCGTTTTTTCTGAGACCCAGTACTTC,CSVFSETQYF
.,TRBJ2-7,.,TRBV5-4,TGTGCCAGCAGCTTGGCTGGCTCTCCAACCTACGAGCAGTACTTC,CASSLAGSPTYEQYF
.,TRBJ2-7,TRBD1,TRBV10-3,TGTGCCATCAGTGAGTCGCAGGGGGCCTACGAGCAGTACTTC,CAISESQGAYEQYF
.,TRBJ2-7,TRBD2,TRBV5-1,TGCGCCAGCAGCTTGACTAGCGGGGCATCCTACGAGCAGTACTTC,CASSLTSGASYEQYF
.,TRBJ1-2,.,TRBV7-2,TGTGCCAGCACCCAACCGGGGGGGAACTATGGCTACACCTTC,CASTQPGGNYGYTF
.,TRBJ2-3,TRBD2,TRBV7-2,TGTGCCAGCAGCTTAGCTCTAATATTAGGACTAGCGGGAGGCCGGGGGACAGATACGCAGTATTTT,CASSLALILGLAGGRGTDTQYF
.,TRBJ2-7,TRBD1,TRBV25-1,TGTGCCAGCAGGGAAATTGGGACAGTAGCCGAGCAGTACTTC,CASREIGTVAEQYF